These 8 T cell receptor beta chains originate from one sample sequenced in a study of blood T cell repertoires in COVID-19. Measured with immunoSEQ multiplex PCR; TCRdb has only the in-frame clones, and not every one. Of around 130,000 clones in the sample, about 87% were seen once. What was sequenced was peripheral blood. The receptors here all came from a woman aged 45 to 65 with acute or convalescent COVID-19.

The rearrangement uses TRBV9 and TRBJ2-7, with 13 bases aligning to TRBD2. The CDR3 is 16 amino acids. Germline V lookup: CDR1 SGDLS, CDR2 YYNGEE. Trimming cost V 3 bases and J 2 bases; bases outside gene matches: 5. CDR3: CASSATGTSGTYEQYF. The CDR3, as DNA: TGTGCCAGCAGCGCGACCGGGACTAGCGGGACCTACGAGCAGTACTTC.

In this sample, this clone turned up once. The chain recombines TRBV7-2 with TRBJ1-2; D may be TRBD1 (5 bases). The CDR3 is made up of 12 amino acids. The germline V gene encodes CDR1 SGHTA and CDR2 FQGNSA. The V gene lost 5 bases and the J gene lost 7 bases, with 11 bases spanning the gap. The CDR3 bases are TGTGCCAGCAGCCGGGACTATCGTGGCTACACCTTC. Its translation: CASSRDYRGYTF.

V gene TRBV10-2 combines with J gene TRBJ1-2; D may be TRBD1 (5 bases). Deletions cut 2 bases from V and 3 bases from J, with 13 bases between. CDR1 WSHSY and CDR2 SAAADI come from the germline V gene. The CDR3 is made up of 15 amino acids. The CDR3 DNA reads TGCGCCAGCAGTGAGCTCCAGGGAACCCACTATGGCTACACCTTC. This translates into CASSELQGTHYGYTF.

This chain connects TRBV5-1 to TRBJ2-5; TRBD1 aligns across 8 bases. Germline CDR1 reads SGHRS; CDR2 reads YFSETQ. The CDR3 runs 14 residues. Losses at the gene ends were 1 base for V and 4 bases for J; bases not matched to a gene: 3. The CDR3 protein is CASSLRDRGETQYF. The CDR3 coding sequence is TGCGCCAGCAGCTTGAGAGACAGGGGAGAGACCCAGTACTTC.

The chain links TRBV7-8 to TRBJ1-3; D might be TRBD1 (6 bases). This CDR3 comprises 17 residues. Germline CDR1 is SGHVS and CDR2 is FQNEAQ. V lost 1 base, J lost 2 bases, and 15 bases lay in between. CDR3 residues: CASSLVGSGVTGNTIYF. The CDR3 DNA sequence: TGTGCCAGCAGCTTAGTGGGATCAGGGGTAACTGGAAACACCATATATTTT.

J is TRBJ2-2 and V is TRBV19, with 8 bases matching TRBD2. V shed 10 bases, J shed 3 bases, and the junction held 7 bases outside the gene matches. The CDR3 contains 14 residues. CDR1 and CDR2 (germline): LNHDA, SQIVND (reference sequence). The CDR3: CATERGLDTGELFF. CDR3 coding DNA: TGTGCCACCGAAAGGGGACTAGACACCGGGGAGCTGTTTTTT.

The sample holds a few counts of this clone. This chain uses TRBV5-8 with TRBJ1-4; D is uncertain. V was clipped by 1 base and J by 0 bases, with 7 bases between them. Per germline, CDR1 SGHTS and CDR2 YDEGEE. The CDR3 is 15 amino acids. DNA of the CDR3: TGTGCCAGCAGCTTGCAGGTTGCAACTAATGAAAAACTGTTTTTT. Amino acid sequence: CASSLQVATNEKLFF. The whole variable domain, filled in from reference TRBV5-8 and TRBJ1-4, reads EAGVTQSPTHLIKTRGQQATLRCSPISGHTSVYWYQQALGLGLQFLLWYDEGEERNRGNFPPRFSGRQFPNYSSELNVNALELEDSALYLCASSLQVATNEKLFFGSGTQLSVL.

This sequence joins TRBV28 and TRBJ1-4, with a weak D call TRBD1 (6 bases). Looked up from germline, CDR1 is MDHEN and CDR2 is SYDVKM. The CDR3 sequence is 15 residues long. The germline V and J ends were trimmed by 5 bases and 6 bases, with 16 bases remaining between them. The CDR3, as DNA: TGTGCCAGCAGTCCCTCCTTAGGGACATATGAAAAACTGTTTTTT. This encodes CASSPSLGTYEKLFF.